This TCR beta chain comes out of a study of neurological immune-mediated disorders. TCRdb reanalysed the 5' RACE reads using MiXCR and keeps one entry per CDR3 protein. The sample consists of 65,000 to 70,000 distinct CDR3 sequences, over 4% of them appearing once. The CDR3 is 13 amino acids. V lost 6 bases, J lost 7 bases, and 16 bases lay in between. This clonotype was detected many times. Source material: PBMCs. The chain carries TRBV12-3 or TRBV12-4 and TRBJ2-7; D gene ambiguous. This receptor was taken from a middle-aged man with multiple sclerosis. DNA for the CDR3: TGTGCCAGCAGCCGTTGGATAGGTGAAGAGCAGTACTTC. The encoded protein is CASSRWIGEEQYF.